The clone carrying this TCR beta chain was detected ten times or more. The sample belongs to a study of immune characterization of retroperitoneal liposarcoma. The CDR3 totals 13 residues. V was trimmed by 0 bases and J by 11 bases, leaving 13 bases between them. Germline loops: CDR1 SGHTA, CDR2 FQGTGA. TCRdb passed the PCR reads through MiXCR, listing each CDR3 protein once. The sample carries some 9,600 distinct CDR3 sequences, roughly 35% recorded once. Sample: tumor tissue. This clonotype was sampled from a female donor with retroperitoneal liposarcoma. The rearrangement joins TRBV7-3 to TRBJ2-5; tentative D call: TRBD1 (6 bases). The CDR3 coding sequence is TGTGCCAGCAGCTTAACCGGGGACAATGAGCAGTACTTC. Translated: CASSLTGDNEQYF.